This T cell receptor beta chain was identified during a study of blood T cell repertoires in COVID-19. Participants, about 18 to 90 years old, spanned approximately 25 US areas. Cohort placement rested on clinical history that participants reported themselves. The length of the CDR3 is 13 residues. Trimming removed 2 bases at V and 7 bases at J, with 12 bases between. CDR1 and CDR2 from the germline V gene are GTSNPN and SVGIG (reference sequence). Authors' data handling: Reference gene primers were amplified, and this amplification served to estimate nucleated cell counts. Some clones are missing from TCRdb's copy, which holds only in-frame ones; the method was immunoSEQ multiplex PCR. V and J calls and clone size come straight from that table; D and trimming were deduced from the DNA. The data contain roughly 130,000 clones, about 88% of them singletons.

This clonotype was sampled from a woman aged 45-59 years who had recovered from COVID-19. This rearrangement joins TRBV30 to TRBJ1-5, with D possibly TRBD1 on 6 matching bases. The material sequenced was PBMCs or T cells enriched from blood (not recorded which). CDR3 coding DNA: TGTGCCTGGAGTTCCCGACAGGACCAGCCCCAGCATTTT. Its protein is CAWSSRQDQPQHF.